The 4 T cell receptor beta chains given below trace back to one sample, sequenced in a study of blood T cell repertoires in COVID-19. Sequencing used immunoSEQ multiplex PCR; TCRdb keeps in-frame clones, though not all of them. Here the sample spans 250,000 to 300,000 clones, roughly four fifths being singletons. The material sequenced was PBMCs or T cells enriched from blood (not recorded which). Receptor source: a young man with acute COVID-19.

DNA for the CDR3: TGTGCCAGCAGTTCGCGGGACAGTCCCTATAGCAATCAGCCCCAGCATTTT. The encoded protein is CASSSRDSPYSNQPQHF. The gene calls are TRBV6-2 or TRBV6-3 and TRBJ1-5; 7 bases match TRBD1. CDR3 length: 17 amino acids. The V segment lost 4 bases and the J segment 0 bases; nucleotides outside the gene matches: 9. Germline lookup yields CDR1 MNHEY and CDR2 SVGEGT.

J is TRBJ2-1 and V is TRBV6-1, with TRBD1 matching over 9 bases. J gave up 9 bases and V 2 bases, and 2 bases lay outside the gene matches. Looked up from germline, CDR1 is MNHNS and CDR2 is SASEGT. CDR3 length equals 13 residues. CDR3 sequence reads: CASSETGGAEQFF. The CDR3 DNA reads TGTGCCAGCAGTGAAACAGGGGGCGCTGAGCAGTTCTTC.

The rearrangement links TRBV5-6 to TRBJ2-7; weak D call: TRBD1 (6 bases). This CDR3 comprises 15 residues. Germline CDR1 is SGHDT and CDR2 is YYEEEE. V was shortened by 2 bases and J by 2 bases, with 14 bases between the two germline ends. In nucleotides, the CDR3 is TGTGCCAGCAGCTTCTGGCAGGGGTCCCCCTACGAGCAGTACGTC. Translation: CASSFWQGSPYEQYV.

In nucleotides, the CDR3 is TGTGCCATCGGACAGGGGGCGGAGACCCAGTACTTC. Protein: CAIGQGAETQYF. This chain links TRBV6-5 with TRBJ2-5, with 11 bases that match TRBD1. The junction had 3 bases not matched to a gene; V was cut back by 10 bases and J by 5 bases. The CDR3 contains 12 residues. Germline CDR1 reads MNHEY; CDR2 reads SVGAGI.